Presented here are 8 T cell receptor beta chains from one specimen sequenced in a study of blood T cell repertoires in COVID-19 (dated by TCRdb to about 2020). Receptor libraries were prepared by the immunoSEQ multiplex PCR assay. In its TCRdb copy, this immuneACCESS table keeps in-frame sequences only and misses some clones. Where compared with another copy, unresolved V genes explain less than half of these, and the others have no known cause. This sample holds around 150,000 clones; about nine tenths were observed only once. The ten largest clones add up to roughly a sixth of the sample. The sequenced sample was peripheral blood. All receptors derive from a man aged 60 to 69 with active or convalescent COVID-19.

The CDR3 loop is CASSTLSGTSGGDEQFF. The CDR3 DNA sequence: TGTGCCAGTAGTACCTTATCCGGGACTAGCGGGGGGGACGAGCAGTTCTTC. The J gene is TRBJ2-1, the V gene TRBV19, with 16 bases matching TRBD2. Trimming removed 4 bases from V and 10 bases from J; junction bases left unmatched: 10. Per germline, CDR1 LNHDA and CDR2 SQIVND (reference sequence). There are 17 residues in the CDR3.

J is TRBJ1-2 and V is TRBV7-9; D is ambiguous. Trimming stripped 5 bases from V and 8 bases from J, with 15 bases between. Germline CDR1 and CDR2: SEHNR and FQNEAQ (reference sequence). The CDR3 runs to 13 residues. CDR3 sequence: CASSPPNRLGYTF. In nucleotides, the CDR3 is TGTGCCAGCAGCCCGCCAAATCGGTTGGGCTACACCTTC.

On this clone itself: Other nucleotide sequences in the sample specify the same CDR3. This sequence joins TRBV5-6 and TRBJ1-2; the D gene is possibly TRBD1 (6 bases). The germline gives CDR1 SGHDT, CDR2 YYEEEE. The CDR3 runs 11 residues. V lost 4 bases and J lost 5, with 6 bases in between. The CDR3 reads CASSTGYGYTF. The DNA of the CDR3 is TGTGCCAGCAGCACAGGGTATGGCTACACCTTC. Together with reference TRBV5-6 and TRBJ1-2, the CDR3 gives the full variable domain: DAGVTQSPTHLIKTRGQQVTLRCSPKSGHDTVSWYQQALGQGPQFIFQYYEEEERQRGNFPDRFSGHQFPNYSSELNVNALLLGDSALYLCASSTGYGYTFGSGTRLTVV.

The rearrangement joins TRBV6-5 to TRBJ1-2; D may be TRBD1 (6 bases). Germline V gene lookup returns CDR1 MNHEY and CDR2 SVGAGI. The V end was cut by 0 bases, the J end by 8 bases, with 13 bases between. The length of the CDR3 is 14 residues. CDR3 loop: CASSYSYRVEGYTF. The CDR3, as DNA: TGTGCCAGCAGTTACTCCTACAGGGTTGAAGGCTACACCTTC.

This clone has more than one count but fewer than ten. The CDR3 DNA reads as TGTGCTAGTGGTTTGGCAGGGGGCAAAGGAAACACCATATATTTT. It yields the protein CASGLAGGKGNTIYF. V is TRBV12-5 and J is TRBJ1-3; 8 nucleotides align to TRBD1. Trimming cost V 1 base and J 4 bases; bases outside gene matches: 3. Germline V CDR1 and CDR2: LGHNT, FRNRAP. This CDR3 has 15 residues.

The chain is built from TRBV19 and TRBJ1-5; 9 bases match TRBD1. The CDR3 covers 14 residues. Germline V gene sequence: CDR1 LNHDA, CDR2 SQIVND (reference sequence). Trimming removed 9 bases from V and 0 bases from J; junction bases left unmatched: 3. The CDR3 loop reads CASRDRDSNQPQHF. The CDR3 DNA follows: TGTGCCAGCCGGGACAGGGATAGCAATCAGCCCCAGCATTTT.

V usage is TRBV3-1 (or the pseudogene TRBV3-2) and J usage is TRBJ2-7; 7 nucleotides match TRBD1. Germline V gives CDR1 LGHDT, CDR2 YNNKEL (reference sequence). V dropped 4 bases and J dropped 2; count of bases not matched to a gene: 14. The CDR3 covers 17 residues. The CDR3 coding sequence is TGTGCCAGCAGCCCGCCCTGGGGTGGGACAGACACCTACGAGCAGTACTTC. It encodes CASSPPWGGTDTYEQYF.

The chain employs TRBV27 and TRBJ1-5, with D perhaps TRBD1 (5 bases). CDR3 size: 15 residues. Germline CDR1 is MNHEY and CDR2 is SMNVEV (reference sequence). The V end was cut by 6 bases, the J end by 2 bases, with 14 bases between. The CDR3 loop reads CASSLQGKGNQPQHF. The CDR3 region has the DNA TGTGCCAGCAGCCTGCAGGGTAAGGGCAATCAGCCCCAGCATTTT.